One and the same sample provided the 12 T cell receptor beta chains below, sequenced in a study. Each CDR3 protein gets one entry after TCRdb re-called the 5' RACE reads with MiXCR. The sample lists about 46,000 distinct CDR3 sequences, about 28% seen once, with under 2.5% in the top ten. The sample consisted of naive CD4+ T cells sorted from blood. Subset defined: naive CD4+ T cells, CD4+CD45RA+CD25-. These receptors were collected from a female donor with breast cancer.

This clonotype was seen a few times. V is TRBV19 and J is TRBJ1-2, with unresolved D. CDR1 is LNHDA, CDR2 SQIVND, per germline (reference sequence). V lost 7 bases and J 7 bases, leaving 10 bases between the germline ends. This CDR3 comprises 11 residues. The CDR3 protein is CASIGRSGYTF. The CDR3 nucleotides read TGTGCCAGTATCGGGCGGAGTGGCTACACCTTC.

This chain connects TRBV20-1 to TRBJ2-1; 8 bases agree with TRBD2. The CDR3 covers 15 residues. CDR1 DFQATT and CDR2 SNEGSKA come from the germline V gene (reference sequence). Trimming at V came to 0 bases and at J to 4 bases, leaving 5 bases not matched to a gene. CDR3 sequence: CSARDTGGGYNEQFF. CDR3 sequence (DNA): TGCAGTGCTAGAGACACGGGAGGGGGGTACAATGAGCAGTTCTTC.

The CDR3 loop is CASSRAGGGRNEQFF. The CDR3 region has the DNA TGTGCCAGCAGCCGGGCGGGCGGGGGGAGGAATGAGCAGTTCTTC. The chain combines TRBV7-2 with TRBJ2-1; 8 bases are shared with TRBD2. The germline V gene encodes CDR1 SGHTA and CDR2 FQGNSA. The CDR3 loop spans 15 amino acids. V was clipped by 5 bases and J by 7 bases; unmatched bases: 10.

The J gene is TRBJ2-5, the V gene TRBV2; 8 nucleotides align to TRBD2. With 6 bases clipped from V and 1 base from J, the junction kept 4 bases outside the gene matches. The CDR3 runs to 14 residues. Looked up from germline, CDR1 is SNHLY and CDR2 is FYNNEI. In nucleotides, the CDR3 is TGTGCCAGCAGAGGCGGGGGGTCCCAAGAGACCCAGTACTTC. This sequence encodes CASRGGGSQETQYF.

The chain employs TRBV11-2 and TRBJ2-1, with 7 positions matching TRBD1. The germline V gene has CDR1 SGHAT and CDR2 FQNNGV. The ends lost 0 bases at V and 0 bases at J; junction bases unmatched: 8. This CDR3 has 18 residues. The DNA of the CDR3 is TGTGCCAGCAGCTTAGAAAGACAGGGTTCCCTCTCCTACAATGAGCAGTTCTTC. This codes for CASSLERQGSLSYNEQFF.

This clonotype appeared many times. This chain connects TRBV9 to TRBJ2-5, with 14 bases fitting TRBD2. The CDR3 length is 16 residues. The germline CDR1 and CDR2 sequences are SGDLS and YYNGEE. Germline trimming cut 2 bases from V and 5 bases from J; bases unmatched to any gene: 5. The CDR3 here is CASSVTSGGAAETQYF. The CDR3 region has the DNA TGTGCCAGCAGCGTGACTAGCGGGGGGGCGGCGGAGACCCAGTACTTC. The full variable domain, completed using reference TRBV9 and TRBJ2-5, is DSGVTQTPKHLITATGQRVTLRCSPRSGDLSVYWYQQSLDQGLQFLIQYYNGEERAKGNILERFSAQQFPDLHSELNLSSLELGDSALYFCASSVTSGGAAETQYFGPGTRLLVL.

The chain combines TRBV3-1 with TRBJ1-1; the D gene is possibly TRBD1 (6 bases). V shed 2 bases and J shed 8 bases, with 12 bases lying between them. Per germline, CDR1 LGHDT and CDR2 YNNKEL (reference sequence). The CDR3 is 13 amino acids. The CDR3 nucleotides read TGTGCCAGCAGCCAAAAGTACAGGGCCGAAGCTTTCTTT. It codes for CASSQKYRAEAFF.

Many counts were recorded for this clonotype. The chain has TRBV5-1 and TRBJ2-5, with 7 bases lining up with TRBD1. Per germline, CDR1 SGHRS and CDR2 YFSETQ. The CDR3 extends over 14 amino acids. V was clipped by 3 bases and J by 8 bases; unmatched bases: 10. The CDR3 loop is CASSSPPDRSTQYF. The CDR3 region has the DNA TGCGCCAGCAGCTCGCCGCCGGACAGGAGTACCCAGTACTTC.

This clonotype was seen a few times. The V gene is TRBV20-1, the J gene TRBJ2-1; the match to TRBD2 covers 9 bases. The CDR3 contains 15 residues. CDR1 DFQATT and CDR2 SNEGSKA come from the germline V gene (reference sequence). Germline trimming cut 6 bases from V and 5 bases from J; bases unmatched to any gene: 11. The CDR3 DNA follows: TGCAGTGCCCACCCGGCGGGGGGGCGTGACAATGAGCAGTTCTTC. Residues: CSAHPAGGRDNEQFF.

This clonotype was found many times. The chain carries TRBV12-3 or TRBV12-4 and TRBJ1-1; a weak D match, TRBD1 (6 bases). V was shortened by 7 bases and J by 4 bases, with 10 bases between the two germline ends. This CDR3 region has 12 residues. The CDR3 region is CASTKGVTEAFF. Here the CDR3 DNA reads TGTGCCAGCACCAAGGGGGTCACTGAAGCTTTCTTT.

This clonotype was detected a few times. The junction differs from germline at one of its ends, possibly a read error. The J gene is TRBJ1-2, the V gene TRBV6-5; 9 positions match TRBD1. The germline V gene has CDR1 MNHEY and CDR2 SVGAGI. CDR3 length equals 15 residues. CDR3 protein: CAGRPLTGGVDGYAF. The DNA of the CDR3 is TGTGCCGGCAGGCCACTTACAGGGGGCGTTGACGGCTACGCCTTC.

By share, this clonotype counts as medium-sized. The gene calls are TRBV4-2 and TRBJ2-5; TRBD2 matches 8 bases. The CDR3 runs 15 residues. CDR1 and CDR2 from the germline V gene are LGHNA and YNFKEQ. Trimming took 2 bases from V and 0 from J; bases not matched to a gene: 2. In DNA, the CDR3 is TGTGCCAGCAGCCAATATAGCGGGGACCAAGAGACCCAGTACTTC. Protein product: CASSQYSGDQETQYF.